What follows are 24 T cell receptor beta chains derived from one specimen sequenced in a study of early T cells in non-severe SARS-CoV-2 infection. MiXCR, applied by TCRdb to the 5' RACE reads, yields one record per CDR3 protein. This table has around 33,000 distinct CDR3 sequences, 5.5% to 7.5% appearing once. Sequenced: whole blood. These TCRs come from an adult who was a healthcare worker with PCR-confirmed SARS-CoV-2 infection or an uninfected control (not recorded which).

This clonotype was observed many times. The J gene is TRBJ1-1, the V gene TRBV6-6; perhaps TRBD1 as D (6 bases). The CDR3 totals 14 residues. Trimming took 10 bases from V and 5 from J, leaving 20 bases between them. CDR1 is MNHNY and CDR2 is SVGAGI in the germline V gene (reference sequence). For the CDR3, the DNA is TGTGCCATCCACAGGGACCCCCCTGATACTGAAGCTTTCTTT. Translated, it gives CAIHRDPPDTEAFF.

In this sample, this clonotype turned up many times. The chain couples TRBV7-8 to TRBJ1-1; D is ambiguous. This CDR3 has 12 residues. V was clipped by 3 bases and J by 2 bases, with 4 bases between them. In germline, CDR1 is SGHVS, CDR2 FQNEAQ. CDR3 DNA: TGTGCCAGCAGCTTCAGTAACACTGAAGCTTTCTTT. Residues: CASSFSNTEAFF.

This clonotype was recorded many times. The chain is built from TRBV11-2 and TRBJ2-3, with 11 positions matching TRBD2. This CDR3 has 18 amino acids. Germline V gene data show CDR1 as SGHAT and CDR2 as FQNNGV. After removal of 1 base from V and 2 bases from J, the junction contained 8 bases not matched to a gene. CDR3 in DNA: TGTGCCAGCAGCTTAGCCCCGGGACTAGCGGTCTCCACAGATACGCAGTATTTT. Amino acids: CASSLAPGLAVSTDTQYF.

This clonotype was seen only a few times. The V call is TRBV7-8, the J call TRBJ2-3, with 9 bases aligning to TRBD2. The V and J ends lost 6 bases and 1 base, in that order; junction bases with no gene match: 5. Germline V gene data show CDR1 as SGHVS and CDR2 as FQNEAQ. This CDR3 comprises 15 residues. CDR3 in DNA: TGTGCCAGCAGTCGGAAGCGGGGGGGCACAGATACGCAGTATTTT. Translation: CASSRKRGGTDTQYF.

The sample holds many counts of this clonotype. The J gene is TRBJ2-2, the V gene TRBV12-3 or TRBV12-4; either TRBD1 or TRBD2 may fit D (5 bases each). This CDR3 has 14 amino acids. Trimming stripped 6 bases from V and 5 bases from J, with 13 bases between. The CDR3 loop reads CASSPGAITGELFF. CDR3 in DNA: TGTGCCAGCAGCCCCGGGGCCATAACCGGGGAGCTGTTTTTT.

This chain links TRBV7-6 with TRBJ1-6, with D perhaps matching TRBD1 (5 bases). The CDR3 loop spans 14 amino acids. Germline V gene data show CDR1 as SGHVS and CDR2 as FNYEAQ. V dropped 3 bases and J dropped 5 bases, with 8 bases sitting between them. The CDR3 nucleotides read TGTGCCAGCAGCTTGGACAAGGATAATTCACCCCTCCACTTT. Translating it yields CASSLDKDNSPLHF.

This clonotype came up a few times. The chain combines TRBV6-1 with TRBJ2-4, with TRBD1 matching 9 bases. CDR1 and CDR2 from the germline V gene are MNHNS and SASEGT. CDR3 length: 14 amino acids. J lost 4 bases, V lost 9 bases, and 7 bases had no gene match. CDR3 nucleotide sequence: TGTGCCAGTTCCATCGGGACAGGGAAAAACATTCAGTACTTC. Its protein is CASSIGTGKNIQYF.

The chain combines TRBV9 with TRBJ2-3, with 9 bases matching TRBD1. The CDR3 has 15 amino acids. V shed 0 bases and J 5 bases; nucleotides not matched to a gene: 4. Germline CDR1 SGDLS, CDR2 YYNGEE. The CDR3 sequence is CASSVVGTGLDTQYF. The CDR3 nucleotides read TGTGCCAGCAGCGTAGTCGGGACAGGGTTAGATACGCAGTATTTT.

In its sample, this clonotype was seen many times. The V gene is TRBV14, the J gene TRBJ2-5, with 14 bases that match TRBD2. The V gene's germline CDR1 is SGHDN and CDR2 FVKESK. The CDR3 length is 20 residues. Losses at the gene ends were 1 base for V and 4 bases for J; bases not matched to a gene: 14. The CDR3, as DNA: TGTGCCAGCAGCCAAGGACGACTAGCGGGGGGGCTCCTCCTCACAGAGACCCAGTACTTC. Translation gives CASSQGRLAGGLLLTETQYF.

This clonotype was found many times. In DNA form, the CDR3 reads TGTGCCAGCAGGATAGGGGGAGACCAGCCCCAGCATTTT. Translating gives CASRIGGDQPQHF. The V and J genes are TRBV12-3 or TRBV12-4 and TRBJ1-5; D may be TRBD1 (6 bases). V lost 6 bases and J 7 bases, leaving 13 bases between the germline ends. The CDR3 loop spans 13 amino acids.

There are a few counts of this clonotype. The chain joins TRBV4-1 to TRBJ2-1; TRBD2 matches at 8 bases. V shed 4 bases and J 0 bases; nucleotides not matched to a gene: 8. The germline V gene encodes CDR1 MGHRA and CDR2 YSYEKL. The CDR3 extends over 17 amino acids. The CDR3 loop is CASSRNTGTSSYNEQFF. The CDR3 DNA reads TGCGCCAGCAGCCGCAACACCGGGACTAGCTCCTACAATGAGCAGTTCTTC.

This clonotype was picked up many times. CDR3 region: CSARVGGLKDTIYF. In DNA form, the CDR3 reads TGCAGTGCTAGAGTAGGGGGCTTGAAGGACACCATATATTTT. The gene calls are TRBV20-1 and TRBJ1-3; 7 nucleotides match TRBD1. CDR3 size: 14 residues. Germline V CDR1 and CDR2: DFQATT, SNEGSKA (reference sequence). With 1 base clipped from V and 8 bases from J, the junction kept 8 bases outside the gene matches.

This clonotype was found many times. The rearrangement joins TRBV28 to TRBJ2-7; a weak D match, TRBD2 (6 bases). This CDR3 spans 16 amino acids. CDR1 is MDHEN, CDR2 SYDVKM, per germline. Trimming left V 4 bases short and J 5 bases short, with 21 bases between. CDR3 DNA: TGTGCCAGCAGTTCGATACAGACTAGGCGTTTTAACGAGCAGTACTTC. Translated, it gives CASSSIQTRRFNEQYF.

In its sample, this clonotype was seen many times. This chain links TRBV7-9 with TRBJ2-2; the D gene could be TRBD1 or TRBD2 (5 bases each). The CDR3 length is 16 residues. CDR1 SEHNR and CDR2 FQNEAQ come from the germline V gene (reference sequence). V was clipped by 2 bases and J by 5 bases, with 15 bases between them. The CDR3, as DNA: TGTGCCAGCAGCTTAAGAGGGGCGCCGAGGACCGGGGAGCTGTTTTTT. This encodes CASSLRGAPRTGELFF.

This clonotype was counted at least ten times. This chain joins TRBV7-2 and TRBJ1-1; tentatively, D is TRBD1 (6 bases). This CDR3 spans 12 amino acids. Germline loops: CDR1 SGHTA, CDR2 FQGNSA. The V gene lost 5 bases and the J gene lost 6 bases, with 10 bases spanning the gap. The CDR3 sequence is CASSNRAAEAFF. The DNA for the CDR3 is TGTGCCAGCAGCAACAGGGCGGCTGAAGCTTTCTTT.

This clonotype was counted many times. The V call is TRBV6-2 or TRBV6-3, the J call TRBJ2-7, with D unclear. V was cut by 0 bases and J by 7 bases, with 10 bases left in between. CDR1 MNHEY and CDR2 SVGEGT come from the germline V gene. The CDR3 contains 13 residues. The DNA of the CDR3 is TGTGCCAGCAGTTACTCCCAGGCGGAGGAGCAGTACTTC. Protein product: CASSYSQAEEQYF.

This clonotype was counted many times. This rearrangement joins TRBV18 to TRBJ1-3; D gene uncertain. The V end was cut by 1 base, the J end by 0 bases, with 4 bases between. This CDR3 has 14 amino acids. Per the germline V gene, CDR1 is KGHSH and CDR2 is LQKENI. As DNA, the CDR3 is TGTGCCAGCTCACCACTAAACTCTGGAAACACCATATATTTT. It codes for CASSPLNSGNTIYF. Based on the CDR3 plus reference TRBV18 and TRBJ1-3, the full variable domain is NAGVMQNPRHLVRRRGQEARLRCSPMKGHSHVYWYRQLPEEGLKFMVYLQKENIIDESGMPKERFSAEFPKEGPSILRIQQVVRGDSAAYFCASSPLNSGNTIYFGEGSWLTVV.

This clonotype was seen at least ten times. The chain recombines TRBV7-2 with TRBJ1-3, with 9 bases identical to TRBD1. Trimming at V came to 4 bases and at J to 2 bases, leaving 3 bases not matched to a gene. CDR1 and CDR2 (germline): SGHTA, FQGNSA. The CDR3 has 15 residues. CDR3 sequence: CASSSTGGAGNTIYF. CDR3 sequence (DNA): TGTGCCAGCAGCTCTACAGGGGGCGCTGGAAACACCATATATTTT.

This clonotype was recorded at least ten times. V usage is TRBV20-1 and J usage is TRBJ1-1; D may be TRBD1 (5 bases). The CDR3 consists of 13 residues. Germline V gene sequence: CDR1 DFQATT, CDR2 SNEGSKA (reference sequence). V was pared by 6 bases and J by 1 base, with 12 bases between. The CDR3 DNA reads as TGCAGTGCCCGGGGACTTGGGAACACTGAAGCTTTCTTT. Encoded protein: CSARGLGNTEAFF.

The gene calls are TRBV3-1 and TRBJ2-7, with 10 bases that match TRBD1. This CDR3 has 16 amino acids. Unmatched junction bases numbered 3, after V lost 0 bases and J lost 1 base. Germline loops: CDR1 LGHDT, CDR2 YNNKEL (reference sequence). CDR3 DNA: TGTGCCAGCAGCCAAGAAGGGACAGGGGTGTCCTACGAGCAGTACTTC. This encodes CASSQEGTGVSYEQYF.

This clonotype came up many times. The chain links TRBV5-1 to TRBJ2-7, with a weak D call TRBD2 (5 bases). Germline V gene sequence: CDR1 SGHRS, CDR2 YFSETQ. The CDR3 is 12 amino acids. V dropped 1 base and J dropped 3 bases, with 5 bases sitting between them. The CDR3 DNA follows: TGCGCCAGCAGCTTGCGGGGCTACGAGCAGTACTTC. It yields the protein CASSLRGYEQYF.

Ten or more counts support this clonotype. V is TRBV18 and J is TRBJ1-1; 8 positions match TRBD1. CDR3 size: 14 residues. The trim removed 4 bases at V and 1 base at J, leaving 2 bases unmatched. The germline gives CDR1 KGHSH, CDR2 LQKENI. Here the CDR3 reads CASSLGQGNTEAFF. The CDR3 coding sequence is TGTGCCAGCTCACTCGGACAGGGGAACACTGAAGCTTTCTTT. Variable domain in full (rest from reference TRBV18 and TRBJ1-1): NAGVMQNPRHLVRRRGQEARLRCSPMKGHSHVYWYRQLPEEGLKFMVYLQKENIIDESGMPKERFSAEFPKEGPSILRIQQVVRGDSAAYFCASSLGQGNTEAFFGQGTRLTVV.

At least ten counts were recorded for this clonotype. The genes are TRBV10-3 and TRBJ2-3, with TRBD2 identical over 12 bases. The germline V gene has CDR1 ENHRY and CDR2 SYGVKD. The ends lost 11 bases at V and 7 bases at J; junction bases unmatched: 10. The CDR3 is 14 residues long. This CDR3 is CALASGGALNTQYF. The CDR3, as DNA: TGTGCCCTCGCTAGCGGGGGGGCCCTAAATACGCAGTATTTT.

In this sample, this clonotype turned up a few times. The chain has TRBV4-1 and TRBJ1-1; D unclear. Deletions cut 0 bases from V and 9 bases from J, with 11 bases between. Germline V CDR1 and CDR2: MGHRA, YSYEKL. CDR3 size: 13 residues. The CDR3 region is CASSQDIPYQAFF. DNA for the CDR3: TGCGCCAGCAGCCAAGATATTCCTTATCAAGCTTTCTTT.